These 18 T cell receptor beta chains originate from one sample sequenced in a study of blood T cell repertoires in COVID-19. Some clones are missing from TCRdb's copy, which holds only in-frame ones; the method was immunoSEQ multiplex PCR. Found here are around 190,000 clones, 75% to 85% of them singletons; the top ten hold over 10%. Sequencing used peripheral blood. These receptors all stem from a human donor in a cohort sampled during active COVID-19.

The chain uses TRBV27 and TRBJ1-5; 7 bases are a match to TRBD1. This CDR3 contains 15 residues. J was trimmed by 6 bases and V by 6 bases; bases with no gene match: 11. Germline CDR1 and CDR2: MNHEY and SMNVEV (reference sequence). CDR3 sequence (DNA): TGTGCCAGCAGGGAGAGGGGGCAGCGGAGTCAGCCCCAGCATTTT. It is translated as CASRERGQRSQPQHF.

This chain uses TRBV5-8 with TRBJ1-4; the D is unclear. This CDR3 contains 11 residues. Germline V gene lookup returns CDR1 SGHTS and CDR2 YDEGEE. Trimming stripped 7 bases from V and 14 bases from J, with 15 bases between. The CDR3: CASQSRGDLFF. The CDR3 DNA is TGTGCCAGCCAATCTCGAGGAGACCTGTTTTTT. Full variable domain (outside the CDR3, taken from reference TRBV5-8 and TRBJ1-4): EAGVTQSPTHLIKTRGQQATLRCSPISGHTSVYWYQQALGLGLQFLLWYDEGEERNRGNFPPRFSGRQFPNYSSELNVNALELEDSALYLCASQSRGDLFFGSGTQLSVL.

This clone is a singleton in its sample. The gene calls are TRBV12-5 and TRBJ2-7; TRBD2 aligns across 7 bases. This CDR3 has 15 residues. Per germline, CDR1 LGHNT and CDR2 FRNRAP. The V segment lost 7 bases and the J segment 3 bases; nucleotides outside the gene matches: 12. The CDR3 bases are TGTGCTAGTGCGGGAACCATAGCGGGCGGCTACGAGCAGTACTTC. Its protein is CASAGTIAGGYEQYF.

The rearrangement links TRBV28 to TRBJ2-2; D perhaps matches TRBD2 (6 bases). This CDR3 is 14 amino acids long. Germline V gene lookup returns CDR1 MDHEN and CDR2 SYDVKM. V shed 6 bases and J shed 8 bases, with 16 bases lying between them. The CDR3 protein is CASRPGTPLGELFF. For the CDR3, the DNA is TGTGCCAGCAGACCCGGGACTCCGTTAGGGGAGCTGTTTTTT.

The rearrangement joins TRBV5-1 to TRBJ1-1; 7 positions agree with TRBD1. J was trimmed by 4 bases and V by 4 bases; bases with no gene match: 4. The CDR3 extends over 13 amino acids. CDR1 and CDR2 (germline): SGHRS, YFSETQ. In DNA, the CDR3 is TGCGCCAGCAGCCTACAGGGGAGCACTGAAGCTTTCTTT. Amino acid sequence: CASSLQGSTEAFF. Filled out from reference TRBV5-1 and TRBJ1-1, the complete variable domain reads KAGVTQTPRYLIKTRGQQVTLSCSPISGHRSVSWYQQTPGQGLQFLFEYFSETQRNKGNFPGRFSGRQFSNSRSEMNVSTLELGDSALYLCASSLQGSTEAFFGQGTRLTVV.

The V and J genes are TRBV3-1 (or the pseudogene TRBV3-2) and TRBJ1-1; D gene ambiguous. With 0 bases removed from V and 4 bases from J, the gap between germline ends came to 9 bases. Germline V gives CDR1 LGHDT, CDR2 YNNKEL (reference sequence). The CDR3 has 14 residues. In DNA form, the CDR3 reads TGTGCCAGCAGCCAAGAACAGTCAGGCACTGAAGCTTTCTTT. Protein product: CASSQEQSGTEAFF.

This clone appeared a single time. The genes are TRBV6-5 and TRBJ1-1; D may be TRBD1 (6 bases). This CDR3 has 15 residues. Germline V CDR1 and CDR2: MNHEY, SVGAGI. With 2 bases removed from V and 5 bases from J, the gap between germline ends came to 15 bases. The CDR3 region has the DNA TGTGCCAGCAGTTACCGTCGCAGGGGAGAGACTGAAGCTTTCTTT. Encoded protein: CASSYRRRGETEAFF.

CDR3 sequence reads: CASSLSETGGYTQYF. CDR3 in DNA: TGTGCCAGCAGTTTGTCAGAAACAGGGGGTTATACGCAGTATTTT. This rearrangement joins TRBV28 to TRBJ2-3, with 8 bases lining up with TRBD1. The germline CDR1 and CDR2 sequences are MDHEN and SYDVKM. After removal of 3 bases from V and 7 bases from J, the junction contained 9 bases not matched to a gene. The CDR3 consists of 15 residues.

The V and J genes are TRBV30 and TRBJ1-2, with D hard to call. The CDR3 length is 15 residues. V was cut by 0 bases and J by 0 bases, with 11 bases left in between. CDR1 and CDR2 (germline): GTSNPN, SVGIG (reference sequence). The CDR3 bases are TGTGCCTGGAGTGTATGGGCCACCACTAACTATGGCTACACCTTC. Translating it yields CAWSVWATTNYGYTF.

The CDR3 loop reads CACNRWAEYEQYF. For the CDR3, the DNA is TGTGCCTGCAATCGGTGGGCAGAATACGAGCAGTACTTC. This chain uses TRBV7-9 with TRBJ2-7; D unresolved. Looked up from germline, CDR1 is SEHNR and CDR2 is FQNEAQ (reference sequence). The CDR3 runs 13 residues. The V gene lost 11 bases and the J gene lost 4 bases, with 18 bases spanning the gap.

The CDR3 here is CAWREIGSGSYEQYF. Here the CDR3 DNA reads TGTGCCTGGAGAGAGATTGGTAGCGGGAGTTACGAGCAGTACTTC. The chain combines TRBV30 with TRBJ2-7, with 9 bases matching TRBD2. This CDR3 contains 15 residues. The V gene's germline CDR1 is GTSNPN and CDR2 SVGIG (reference sequence). Losses at the gene ends were 3 bases for V and 4 bases for J; bases not matched to a gene: 10.

The rearrangement links TRBV29-1 to TRBJ2-7; the match to TRBD1 covers 7 bases. J gave up 2 bases and V 7 bases, and 8 bases lay outside the gene matches. There are 13 residues in the CDR3. Germline V gene lookup returns CDR1 SQVTM and CDR2 ANQGSEA. The CDR3 region has the DNA TGCAGCGCCGTCTGGACAGGTACCTACGAGCAGTACTTC. Protein: CSAVWTGTYEQYF.

V usage is TRBV3-1 (or the pseudogene TRBV3-2) and J usage is TRBJ2-6; 10 positions agree with TRBD1. The CDR3 has 18 residues. Trimming cost V 1 base and J 2 bases; bases outside gene matches: 5. Germline CDR1 reads LGHDT; CDR2 reads YNNKEL (reference sequence). Written as DNA, the CDR3 is TGTGCCAGCAGCCAAGTCGTGGGGACAGGGGCTGGGGCCAACGTCCTGACTTTC. Amino acids: CASSQVVGTGAGANVLTF.

The chain links TRBV4-2 to TRBJ2-1, with 11 positions matching TRBD2. With 0 bases clipped from V and 4 bases from J, the junction kept 5 bases outside the gene matches. The CDR3 spans 17 residues. Per germline, CDR1 LGHNA and CDR2 YNFKEQ. DNA for the CDR3: TGTGCCAGCAGCCAAGATAGGGGGACTAGCGGTTACAATGAGCAGTTCTTC. Residues: CASSQDRGTSGYNEQFF.

This clone has only a few counts. The chain has TRBV13 and TRBJ2-5; the match to TRBD1 covers 8 bases. CDR3 size: 16 residues. The trim removed 3 bases at V and 3 bases at J, leaving 9 bases unmatched. Germline-derived CDR1 and CDR2 are PRHDT and FYEKMQ (reference sequence). The CDR3 loop reads CASSFISGTGEETQYF. The CDR3 DNA is TGTGCCAGCAGCTTTATTTCCGGGACAGGAGAAGAGACCCAGTACTTC.

The chain combines TRBV19 with TRBJ2-3; 9 bases align to TRBD2. Germline V gene lookup returns CDR1 LNHDA and CDR2 SQIVND (reference sequence). The CDR3 extends over 15 amino acids. With V trimmed by 7 bases and J by 2 bases, 7 bases remained unmatched. CDR3 nucleotides: TGTGCCAGTATGAAGACTAGCGGTTTCACAGATACGCAGTATTTT. Its protein is CASMKTSGFTDTQYF.

In its sample, this clone was seen a few times. The CDR3 DNA reads as TGTGCCAGCAGCTTAGAGGAGCTAGCGGGGGTGATAGACAATGAGCAGTTCTTC. Encoded protein: CASSLEELAGVIDNEQFF. The genes are TRBV7-7 and TRBJ2-1; 10 nucleotides line up with TRBD2. With V trimmed by 1 base and J by 5 bases, 11 bases remained unmatched. The germline CDR1 and CDR2 sequences are SSHAT and FNYEAQ (reference sequence). There are 18 residues in the CDR3.

V is TRBV18 and J is TRBJ1-2, with 7 bases fitting TRBD1. There are 15 residues in the CDR3. Germline assignment: CDR1 KGHSH and CDR2 LQKENI. Germline trimming cut 2 bases from V and 5 bases from J; bases unmatched to any gene: 8. Here the CDR3 reads CASSPNGQARYGYTF. CDR3 nucleotides: TGTGCCAGCTCACCAAACGGACAGGCCAGATATGGCTACACCTTC.